This TCR beta chain derives from a study of CD4 T cell repertoires in COVID-19 listed by TCRdb under 2021. A note on the overall study: For cross-reactivity analysis, CFSE-low cells were expanded with IL-2 for less than eleven days, then relabeled and restimulated with spike proteins from other coronaviruses. Subset-level TCR Vbeta repertoire analysis of SARS-CoV-2-reactive T cells was performed in a few recovered individuals. The study characterized naturally processed CD4+ T cell responses to SARS-CoV-2 spike and nucleoprotein in COVID-19-recovered individuals, using TCR Vbeta sequencing to assess clonal composition.

Libraries were prepared through the immunoSEQ multiplex PCR assay. From the authors' description of their analysis: The Chao-Jaccard similarity index and the number of shared clonotypes were used to measure repertoire overlap between subsets. TCRdb took this table from immuneACCESS and kept in-frame rearrangements with V and J called. Such tables lack part of the clones; where checked against another copy, unresolved V genes explain under half of the gap, and the rest is unexplained. That table is the source of V, J and clone size, and D and trimming were worked out from the DNA. The sample data list under 8,500 clones, and around 80% of these were observed just once. 2% to 2.5% of the sample goes to the ten largest clones. Memory T cell samples that were not cultured went straight to sequencing right after ex vivo isolation. CD4+ total memory, central memory, effector memory and circulating T follicular helper cells were isolated from peripheral blood mononuclear cells.

Points the paper makes about the study in general: Between roughly 7 and 27% of SARS-CoV-2 clonotypes were also found in SARS-CoV and/or HKU1 spike-stimulated secondary cultures, consistent with cross-reactivity. Several of the most expanded SARS-CoV-2-reactive clonotypes were shared between two or all three memory subsets, suggesting intraclonal diversification.

The CDR3 goes from the cysteine to the phenylalanine over 13 residues. The DNA shown is the 39-base CDR3, in frame from base 1. For CDR1 and CDR2, the germline V gene lists MDHEN and SYDVKM. For this chain, trimming is 6 bases at the V end and 5 bases at the J end, and the number of junction bases without a gene match is 2. A word on this clone: The antigen it binds to is not known. Base qualities were left out, and no much larger clone turns up one base away.

The receptor chain draws on TRBV28 and TRBJ1-5; TRBD1 aligns with 9 central bases. The input for sequencing was effector memory CD4+ T cells from blood, taken before the COVID-19 pandemic. The cell subset or site label of this sample denotes: CD4+ T effector memory cells. The clonotype comes from a human donor who had COVID-19. The CDR3 protein is CASRRDRDQPQHF. In nucleotide form, the sequence is TGTGCCAGCAGGCGGGACAGGGATCAGCCCCAGCATTTT.